This is a list of T cell receptor beta chains from one sample in a study of T cell responses to AZD1222 COVID-19 vaccine. The data were produced by immunoSEQ multiplex PCR, yet TCRdb's version contains in-frame clones alone and is incomplete. The table shows about 120,000 clones, with just over 85% occurring only once. The starting material was peripheral blood, obtained on day 0 of AZD1222 vaccination. The source of these receptors is an adult in good health. Both conserved end residues are trimmed from each CDR3. The D gene is left open where the match is weak.

d_gene,v_gene,CDR3aa
TRBD1,TRBV9,ASSVAPGQGTYEQY
-,TRBV5-1,ASREVLEDGYT
TRBD1,TRBV4-1,ASSQEWTGVNTEAF
TRBD1,TRBV5-5,ASSLLTGPGEKLF
TRBD1,TRBV6-5,ASSYSGTGSSDEQF
-,TRBV18,ASSSPLTDEQY
-,TRBV4-1,ASSRKFPTEGGAETQY
-,TRBV9,ASSSAWGGATNYGYT
-,TRBV18,ASSPGSYEQY
-,TRBV19,ASSIAQGAGYT
TRBD1,TRBV7-2,ASRTPGQSFNYGYT
-,TRBV15,ATSPLGGKAF
-,TRBV19,ATCPIRGGGSPLH
TRBD2,TRBV11-2,ASSLNMASGRDLEY
-,TRBV4-3,ASSQERIFYGYT
-,TRBV7-9,ASSLSGTGELF
TRBD2,TRBV3-1/TRBV3-2,ASSQVQKRGSTDTQY
-,TRBV5-1,ASSGQALVDTQY
-,TRBV28,ASSLAGRSYGYT
-,TRBV7-2,ASSPSGFGGYT
-,TRBV7-3,ASSLILMRGLNTEAF
-,TRBV4-1,ASSQDGNQERYEQY
-,TRBV15,ATSGHRDTNEQF
TRBD1,TRBV5-1,ASSLTGDYNEQF
-,TRBV7-8,ASSLSGHNYGYT
-,TRBV11-2,ASSLRHSESAIYGYT
TRBD2,TRBV11-2,ASSLGLAGGTDTQY
-,TRBV10-3,AISPGRGTPEAF
-,TRBV7-3,ASSPQGNTEAF
-,TRBV9,ASSEAWGNTEAF
TRBD2,TRBV9,ARPWETSGRNEQF
-,TRBV20-1,SASVGNTDTQY
TRBD1,TRBV29-1,SVETGAQGTGELF
-,TRBV7-7,ASSLEEQGSEQY
-,TRBV6-6,ASSPNGGAQGNQPQH
TRBD1,TRBV10-1,ASIPGQGVGNEQF